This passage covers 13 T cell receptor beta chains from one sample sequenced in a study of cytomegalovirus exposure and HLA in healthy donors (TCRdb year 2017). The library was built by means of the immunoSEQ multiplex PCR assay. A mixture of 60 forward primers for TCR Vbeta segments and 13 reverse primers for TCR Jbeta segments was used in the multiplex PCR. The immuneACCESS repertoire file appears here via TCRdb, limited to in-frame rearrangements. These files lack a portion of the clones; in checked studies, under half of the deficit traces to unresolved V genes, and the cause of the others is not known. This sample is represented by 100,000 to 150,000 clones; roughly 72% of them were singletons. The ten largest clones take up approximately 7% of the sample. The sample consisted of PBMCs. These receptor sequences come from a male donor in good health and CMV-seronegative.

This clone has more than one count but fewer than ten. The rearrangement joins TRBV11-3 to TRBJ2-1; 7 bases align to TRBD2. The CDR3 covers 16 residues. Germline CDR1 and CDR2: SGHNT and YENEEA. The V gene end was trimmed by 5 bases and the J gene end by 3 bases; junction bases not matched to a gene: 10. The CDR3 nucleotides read TGTGCCAGCAGCCCGGGGGGTAGCGGAGGCTACAATGAGCAGTTCTTC. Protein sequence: CASSPGGSGGYNEQFF.

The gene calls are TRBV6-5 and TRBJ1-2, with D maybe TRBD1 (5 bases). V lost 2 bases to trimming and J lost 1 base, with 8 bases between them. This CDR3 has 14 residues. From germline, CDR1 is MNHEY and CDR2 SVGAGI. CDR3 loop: CASSYDSDNYGYTF. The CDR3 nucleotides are TGTGCCAGCAGTTACGACAGTGATAACTATGGCTACACCTTC.

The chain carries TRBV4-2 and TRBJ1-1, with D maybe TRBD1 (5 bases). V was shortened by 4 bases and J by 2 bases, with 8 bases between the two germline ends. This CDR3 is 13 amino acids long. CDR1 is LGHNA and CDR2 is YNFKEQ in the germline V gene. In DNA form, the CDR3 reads TGTGCCAGCAGCCGGGGACTTAACACTGAAGCTTTCTTT. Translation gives CASSRGLNTEAFF.

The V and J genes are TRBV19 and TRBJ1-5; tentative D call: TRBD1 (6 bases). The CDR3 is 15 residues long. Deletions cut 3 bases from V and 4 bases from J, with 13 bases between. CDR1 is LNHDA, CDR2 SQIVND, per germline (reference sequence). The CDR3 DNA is TGTGCCAGTAGTATCTTTACAGGGCAAAATCAGCCCCAGCATTTT. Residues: CASSIFTGQNQPQHF.

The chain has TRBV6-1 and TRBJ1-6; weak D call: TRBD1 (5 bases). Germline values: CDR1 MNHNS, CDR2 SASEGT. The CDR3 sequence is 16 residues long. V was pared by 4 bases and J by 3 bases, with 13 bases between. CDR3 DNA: TGTGCCAGCAGTGGGGGGGTTGGGGACTATAATTCACCCCTCCACTTT. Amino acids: CASSGGVGDYNSPLHF.

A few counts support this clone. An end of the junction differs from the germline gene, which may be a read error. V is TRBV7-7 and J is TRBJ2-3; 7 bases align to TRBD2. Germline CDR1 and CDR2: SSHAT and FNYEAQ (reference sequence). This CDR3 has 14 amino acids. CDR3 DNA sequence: TGTGCTAGCAGCTTAGGCGGGGGTGCAGATACGCAGTATTTT. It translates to CASSLGGGADTQYF.

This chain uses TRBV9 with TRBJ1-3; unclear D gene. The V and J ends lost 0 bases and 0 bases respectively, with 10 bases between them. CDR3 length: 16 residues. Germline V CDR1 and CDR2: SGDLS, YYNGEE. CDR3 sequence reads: CASSVDSLSSGNTIYF. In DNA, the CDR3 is TGTGCCAGCAGCGTAGACAGTCTCTCCTCTGGAAACACCATATATTTT.

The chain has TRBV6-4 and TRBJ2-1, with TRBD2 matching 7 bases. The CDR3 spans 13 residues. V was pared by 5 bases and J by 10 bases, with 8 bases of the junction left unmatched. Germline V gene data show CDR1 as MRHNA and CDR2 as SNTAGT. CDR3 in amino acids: CASSSLMGGEQFF. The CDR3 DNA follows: TGTGCCAGCAGTTCGTTGATGGGAGGGGAGCAGTTCTTC.

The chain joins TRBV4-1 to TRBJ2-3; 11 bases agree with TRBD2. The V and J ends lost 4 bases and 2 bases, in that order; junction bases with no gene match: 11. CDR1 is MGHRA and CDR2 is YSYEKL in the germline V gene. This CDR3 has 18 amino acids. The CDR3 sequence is CASSRQGLAEGYTDTQYF. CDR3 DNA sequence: TGCGCCAGCAGCCGCCAGGGACTAGCGGAGGGGTACACAGATACGCAGTATTTT.

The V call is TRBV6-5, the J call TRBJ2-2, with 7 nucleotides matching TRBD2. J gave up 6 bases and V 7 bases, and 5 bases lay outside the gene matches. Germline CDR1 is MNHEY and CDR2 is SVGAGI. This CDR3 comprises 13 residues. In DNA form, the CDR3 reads TGTGCCAGCAACCCACGGGGGGCCGGGGAGCTGTTTTTT. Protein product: CASNPRGAGELFF.

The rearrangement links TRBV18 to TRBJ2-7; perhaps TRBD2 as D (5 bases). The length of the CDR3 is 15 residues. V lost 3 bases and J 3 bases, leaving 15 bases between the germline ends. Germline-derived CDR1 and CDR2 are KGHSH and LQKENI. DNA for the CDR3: TGTGCCAGCTCACCCGCTTGGCTAGCAGACTACGAGCAGTACTTC. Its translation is CASSPAWLADYEQYF.

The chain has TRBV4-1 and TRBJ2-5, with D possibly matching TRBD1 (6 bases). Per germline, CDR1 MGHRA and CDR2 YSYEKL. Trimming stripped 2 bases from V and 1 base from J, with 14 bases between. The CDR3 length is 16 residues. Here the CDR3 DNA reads TGCGCCAGCAGCCAAACGGAGCTCAGGGGCCAAGAGACCCAGTACTTC. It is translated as CASSQTELRGQETQYF.

The CDR3 sequence: CASSLVLAVSTDTQYF. DNA of the CDR3: TGTGCCAGCAGCTTAGTACTAGCGGTTAGCACAGATACGCAGTATTTT. The gene calls are TRBV7-9 and TRBJ2-3, with TRBD2 identical over 8 bases. The CDR3 is 16 residues long. Trimming took 1 base from V and 0 from J; bases not matched to a gene: 3. CDR1 is SEHNR and CDR2 is FQNEAQ in the germline V gene (reference sequence).